Each of the 25 T cell receptor beta chains below was sequenced from the same sample in a study of CD8 T cells in Susac syndrome. RNA totalling roughly 0.45 to 1 ug underwent reverse transcription with random hexamers. Via MiXCR, TCRdb re-called the immunoSEQ multiplex PCR reads, giving one row per CDR3 protein. This table holds some 100,000 distinct CDR3 sequences, nearly 97% found once. The source material was CD8+ T cells from PBMCs. Receptor source: a human donor with Susac syndrome.

The J gene is TRBJ1-5, the V gene TRBV9; no definite D call. Germline V gene sequence: CDR1 SGDLS, CDR2 YYNGEE. The CDR3 spans 14 residues. V was pared by 4 bases and J by 5 bases, with 13 bases between. CDR3 bases: TGTGCCAGCAGCACAGAGGTGGCCGATCAGCCCCAGCATTTT. Its protein is CASSTEVADQPQHF.

The chain has TRBV29-1 and TRBJ2-7; perhaps TRBD1 as D (6 bases). The CDR3 sequence is 13 residues long. V dropped 6 bases and J dropped 2 bases, with 14 bases sitting between them. The germline V gene has CDR1 SQVTM and CDR2 ANQGSEA. The CDR3: CSVENAGAYEQYF. The CDR3, as DNA: TGCAGCGTCGAGAACGCAGGGGCCTACGAGCAGTACTTC.

A few counts support this clonotype. The DNA for the CDR3 is TGTGCCAGTCGCGCTAGCGCTCCCGATACGCAGTATTTT. This translates into CASRASAPDTQYF. The chain employs TRBV6-2 or TRBV6-3 and TRBJ2-3, with D perhaps matching TRBD2 (6 bases). The CDR3 has 13 residues. Trimming removed 9 bases at V and 6 bases at J, with 16 bases between. Germline V gene sequence: CDR1 MNHEY, CDR2 SVGEGT.

The V and J genes are TRBV7-8 and TRBJ2-2; a weak D match, TRBD1 (5 bases). The germline V gene has CDR1 SGHVS and CDR2 FQNEAQ. The V end was cut by 6 bases, the J end by 2 bases, with 16 bases between. The CDR3 consists of 16 residues. CDR3 bases: TGTGCCAGCAGATCAATGCAGCAGGGAAACACCGGGGAGCTGTTTTTT. This encodes CASRSMQQGNTGELFF.

This chain joins TRBV28 and TRBJ2-5; D is undetermined. Germline lookup yields CDR1 MDHEN and CDR2 SYDVKM. The CDR3 has 13 residues. V lost 6 bases and J 5 bases, leaving 13 bases between the germline ends. CDR3 in amino acids: CASSPSGPETQYF. The CDR3 DNA is TGTGCCAGCAGCCCTTCCGGACCGGAGACCCAGTACTTC.

This clonotype was seen a single time. The chain carries TRBV12-3 or TRBV12-4 and TRBJ2-6, with no clear D. Deletions cut 6 bases from V and 0 bases from J, with 12 bases between. This CDR3 contains 16 residues. CDR3 coding DNA: TGTGCCAGCAGCCACCCCGTTAGCTCTGGGGCCAACGTCCTGACTTTC. Amino acid sequence: CASSHPVSSGANVLTF.

V usage is TRBV4-1 and J usage is TRBJ2-7; unclear D gene. Germline V gene sequence: CDR1 MGHRA, CDR2 YSYEKL. The CDR3 loop spans 14 amino acids. Trimming removed 4 bases at V and 4 bases at J, with 14 bases between. CDR3 nucleotide sequence: TGCGCCAGCAGCCCAGCTAATAGTGCGTACGAGCAGTACTTC. This encodes CASSPANSAYEQYF.

The CDR3 spells CASSQADTGDSYEQYF. Here the CDR3 DNA reads TGTGCCAGCAGCCAAGCAGACACAGGGGACTCCTACGAGCAGTACTTC. The J gene is TRBJ2-7, the V gene TRBV3-1, with 7 positions matching TRBD1. The germline gives CDR1 LGHDT, CDR2 YNNKEL (reference sequence). This CDR3 is 16 amino acids long. The V segment lost 1 base and the J segment 0 bases; nucleotides outside the gene matches: 6.

This chain uses TRBV29-1 with TRBJ2-5; D may correspond to TRBD1 or TRBD2 (6 bases each). The CDR3 covers 9 residues. V lost 6 bases to trimming and J lost 13 bases, with 12 bases between them. The germline V gene encodes CDR1 SQVTM and CDR2 ANQGSEA. CDR3: CSVGGPGYF. DNA of the CDR3: TGCAGCGTCGGGGGCCCCGGGTACTTC.

This chain links TRBV27 with TRBJ1-5, with unresolved D. V dropped 4 bases and J dropped 5 bases, with 15 bases sitting between them. There are 15 residues in the CDR3. In germline, CDR1 is MNHEY, CDR2 SMNVEV (reference sequence). CDR3 nucleotides: TGTGCCAGCAGTTCTACCAACCTCCCCCATCAGCCCCAGCATTTT. Translated, it gives CASSSTNLPHQPQHF.

This chain uses TRBV11-2 with TRBJ2-3; D is possibly TRBD2 (6 bases). Germline V lookup: CDR1 SGHAT, CDR2 FQNNGV. Trimming removed 5 bases from V and 7 bases from J, with 16 bases in between. CDR3 length: 14 amino acids. This chain's CDR3 is CASSQPGRTNTQYF. CDR3 DNA: TGTGCCAGCAGCCAACCCGGCCGGACTAATACGCAGTATTTT.

The chain is built from TRBV6-5 and TRBJ2-3; D is possibly TRBD2 (5 bases). The CDR3 loop spans 13 amino acids. Germline V gene data show CDR1 as MNHEY and CDR2 as SVGAGI. V lost 0 bases and J lost 10, with 11 bases in between. CDR3 in amino acids: CASSYSRTSAQYF. The CDR3 nucleotides are TGTGCCAGCAGTTACTCGAGGACTTCGGCGCAGTATTTT.

CDR3 sequence reads: CATGLAGNTGELFF. DNA for the CDR3: TGTGCCACCGGACTAGCGGGGAACACCGGGGAGCTGTTTTTT. The chain employs TRBV7-9 and TRBJ2-2; 11 bases line up with TRBD2. With V trimmed by 10 bases and J by 1 base, 2 bases remained unmatched. Germline lookup yields CDR1 SEHNR and CDR2 FQNEAQ (reference sequence). This CDR3 is built from 14 residues.

V gene TRBV27 combines with J gene TRBJ2-5; 9 bases line up with TRBD2. This CDR3 has 13 residues. The V segment lost 6 bases and the J segment 2 bases; nucleotides outside the gene matches: 1. From germline, CDR1 is MNHEY and CDR2 SMNVEV (reference sequence). CDR3 loop: CASRTSGQETQYF. The CDR3 DNA is TGTGCCAGCAGGACTAGCGGACAAGAGACCCAGTACTTC.

The chain joins TRBV5-1 to TRBJ2-1, with 8 bases aligning to TRBD2. After removal of 6 bases from V and 3 bases from J, the junction contained 2 bases not matched to a gene. This CDR3 is 13 amino acids long. Germline CDR1 SGHRS, CDR2 YFSETQ. The CDR3 DNA sequence: TGCGCCAGCAATAGCGGGGACTACAATGAGCAGTTCTTC. Encoded protein: CASNSGDYNEQFF.

CDR3 coding DNA: TGTGCCAGCAGCCAAGGTCCAGCGGGGCTGTCCTACGAGCAGTACTTC. This sequence encodes CASSQGPAGLSYEQYF. V gene TRBV14 combines with J gene TRBJ2-7; 7 nucleotides align to TRBD2. This CDR3 contains 16 residues. The ends lost 1 base at V and 1 base at J; junction bases unmatched: 7. CDR1 is SGHDN and CDR2 is FVKESK in the germline V gene.

CDR3 nucleotide sequence: TGCAGCGCTCAGACAGTCCTACGCTCTGGGGCCAACGTCCTGACTTTC. Translating it yields CSAQTVLRSGANVLTF. V gene TRBV29-1 combines with J gene TRBJ2-6; D perhaps matches TRBD1 (5 bases). The CDR3 consists of 16 residues. In germline, CDR1 is SQVTM, CDR2 ANQGSEA. Trimming took off 7 bases at V and 0 bases at J, with 16 bases between the two ends. The full variable domain, with the rest looked up from reference TRBV29-1 and TRBJ2-6, is SAVISQKPSRDICQRGTSLTIQCQVDSQVTMMFWYRQQPGQSLTLIATANQGSEATYESGFVIDKFPISRPNLTFSTLTVSNMSPEDSSIYLCSAQTVLRSGANVLTFGAGSRLTVL.

Here the CDR3 reads CASRKDRGPSDEQFF. Here the CDR3 DNA reads TGTGCCAGCAGGAAGGACAGGGGGCCCTCCGATGAGCAGTTCTTC. The chain carries TRBV2 and TRBJ2-1, with 11 bases that match TRBD1. Germline CDR1 is SNHLY and CDR2 is FYNNEI. V shed 6 bases, J shed 8 bases, and the junction held 9 bases outside the gene matches. The CDR3 consists of 15 residues.

The chain joins TRBV15 to TRBJ2-2; TRBD2 matches 14 bases. Germline V gene data show CDR1 as LNHNV and CDR2 as YYDKDF (reference sequence). V trimming: 3 bases; J trimming: 6 bases; junction bases outside the gene matches: 3. This CDR3 has 16 residues. The CDR3 loop is CATSRTSGRAAGELFF. The CDR3 DNA sequence: TGTGCCACCAGCAGGACTAGCGGGAGGGCGGCCGGGGAGCTGTTTTTT.

The rearrangement joins TRBV11-2 to TRBJ2-1, with D maybe TRBD2 (7 bases). This CDR3 has 16 amino acids. The V gene lost 5 bases and the J gene lost 6 bases, with 20 bases spanning the gap. Germline CDR1 reads SGHAT; CDR2 reads FQNNGV. This CDR3 is CASSNPRGGPLNEQFF. CDR3 bases: TGTGCCAGCAGCAACCCGAGGGGGGGCCCCCTCAATGAGCAGTTCTTC.

This rearrangement joins TRBV13 to TRBJ1-2, with D unresolved. V lost 3 bases to trimming and J lost 8 bases, with 10 bases between them. This CDR3 is 12 amino acids long. Germline V CDR1 and CDR2: PRHDT, FYEKMQ (reference sequence). In DNA, the CDR3 is TGTGCCAGCAGCTTCGGAGAGGCGGGCTACACCTTC. Protein sequence: CASSFGEAGYTF. Full variable domain (missing parts from reference TRBV13 and TRBJ1-2): AAGVIQSPRHLIKEKRETATLKCYPIPRHDTVYWYQQGPGQDPQFLISFYEKMQSDKGSIPDRFSAQQFSDYHSELNMSSLELGDSALYFCASSFGEAGYTFGSGTRLTVV.

The chain uses TRBV20-1 and TRBJ2-5, with D perhaps matching TRBD1 (6 bases). Germline assignment: CDR1 DFQATT and CDR2 SNEGSKA (reference sequence). Trimming pared 5 bases from V and 5 bases from J, leaving 21 bases between. This CDR3 region has 15 residues. The CDR3 here is CSALPRTGTVETQYF. The CDR3 nucleotides are TGCAGTGCTCTCCCCCGTACAGGGACGGTTGAGACCCAGTACTTC.

This rearrangement joins TRBV12-3 or TRBV12-4 to TRBJ2-1, with D perhaps matching TRBD2 (5 bases). Trimming took 5 bases from V and 3 from J, leaving 11 bases between them. The CDR3 is 14 residues long. The DNA for the CDR3 is TGTGCCAGCAGTCCCCGGACTGTCTACAATGAGCAGTTCTTC. Residues: CASSPRTVYNEQFF.

The chain carries TRBV7-2 and TRBJ1-2, with D possibly being TRBD1 (5 bases). CDR3 length: 17 amino acids. Trimming removed 5 bases at V and 5 bases at J, with 24 bases between. The V gene's germline CDR1 is SGHTA and CDR2 FQGNSA. DNA for the CDR3: TGTGCCAGCAGCCCCCTTTCTCGTACTGACAGAGAATATGGCTACACCTTC. Translation gives CASSPLSRTDREYGYTF.

V is TRBV2 and J is TRBJ2-7, with 7 positions matching TRBD2. The CDR3 consists of 16 residues. Looked up from germline, CDR1 is SNHLY and CDR2 is FYNNEI. V dropped 2 bases and J dropped 3; count of bases not matched to a gene: 10. CDR3 loop: CASSETTGTIDYEQYF. The DNA of the CDR3 is TGTGCCAGCAGTGAAACAACCGGGACTATTGACTACGAGCAGTACTTC.